A selection of T cell receptor beta chains follows, all from one sample in a study of graft-versus-host responses after intestinal transplantation. Sequenced by immunoSEQ multiplex PCR; TCRdb stores in-frame clones only, minus some. Of roughly 23,000 clones in the sample, around 78% were seen once. Sequenced material: ileum tissue, taken 12 days after intestinal transplant. The receptors shown here come from a human patient who received an intestinal transplant, so some T cells may come from the graft donor. CDR3s include the opening cysteine and the closing phenylalanine or tryptophan. The D gene is left open where the match is weak. The listing skips clone size in some rows; elsewhere it reads once, few, many or a size class.

>TRBJ2-5|TRBV6-1|-|-
TGTGCCAGCAGGTACCGGGAAGGAGAGACCCAGTACTTC
CASRYREGETQYF
>TRBJ2-3|TRBV27|TRBD1|-
TGTGCCAGCAGTTTAGAAACAGGGGGCCCAGATACGCAGTATTTT
CASSLETGGPDTQYF
>TRBJ2-2|TRBV11-3|TRBD2|-
TGTGCCAGCAGCTTCGGCCTAGCGGGAGGTACCGGGGAGCTGTTTTTT
CASSFGLAGGTGELFF
>TRBJ2-7|TRBV28|TRBD2|few
TGTGCCAGCAGGTCCGGGACTAGCGGGATGGGGTGGGAGCAGTACTTC
CASRSGTSGMGWEQYF
>TRBJ2-2|TRBV6-1|-|-
TGTGCCAGCAGTGAAGGGCGGCGACAGTGGGAAACCGGGGAGCTGTTTTTT
CASSEGRRQWETGELFF
>TRBJ1-1|TRBV4-1|-|-
TGCGCCAGCAGCCAAGTCCGGGGAACTGAAGCTTTCTTT
CASSQVRGTEAFF
>TRBJ1-5|TRBV5-8|TRBD1|-
TGTGCCAGCAGGAACCCTCGGGCAGGGGGCACACAGCCCCAGCATTTT
CASRNPRAGGTQPQHF
>TRBJ2-2|TRBV7-8|-|-
TGTGCCAGCAGCACAGGGTCCGGGGAGCTGTTTTTT
CASSTGSGELFF
>TRBJ1-3|TRBV6-5|-|-
TGTGCCAGCAGCCCCCTTGCTGGAAACACCATATATTTT
CASSPLAGNTIYF
>TRBJ2-3|TRBV7-3|-|-
TGTGCCAGCAGCTTAACTAACACAGATACGCAGTATTTT
CASSLTNTDTQYF
>TRBJ2-3|TRBV7-2|TRBD2|-
TGTGCCAGCAGCTTATCCCGACTAGCCTTCACGCAGTATTTT
CASSLSRLAFTQYF
>TRBJ2-1|TRBV7-8|TRBD2|-
TGTGCCAGCAGCTTAAGGCGGGGGGTCTACAATGAGCAGTTCTTC
CASSLRRGVYNEQFF
>TRBJ1-1|TRBV7-9|-|few
TGTGCCAGCAGGGGCAGGGGATCTGAAGCTTTCTTT
CASRGRGSEAFF
>TRBJ2-7|TRBV28|-|-
TGTGCCAGCAGTTTACCTAGACTTACCCTGGGGCCCTCCCGCGAGCAGTACTTC
CASSLPRLTLGPSREQYF
>TRBJ2-7|TRBV28|TRBD1|-
TGTGCCAGCAGCTCAGTCCCGGGACAGGGGTCGGTAATAGGTGGGTACTTC
CASSSVPGQGSVIGGYF